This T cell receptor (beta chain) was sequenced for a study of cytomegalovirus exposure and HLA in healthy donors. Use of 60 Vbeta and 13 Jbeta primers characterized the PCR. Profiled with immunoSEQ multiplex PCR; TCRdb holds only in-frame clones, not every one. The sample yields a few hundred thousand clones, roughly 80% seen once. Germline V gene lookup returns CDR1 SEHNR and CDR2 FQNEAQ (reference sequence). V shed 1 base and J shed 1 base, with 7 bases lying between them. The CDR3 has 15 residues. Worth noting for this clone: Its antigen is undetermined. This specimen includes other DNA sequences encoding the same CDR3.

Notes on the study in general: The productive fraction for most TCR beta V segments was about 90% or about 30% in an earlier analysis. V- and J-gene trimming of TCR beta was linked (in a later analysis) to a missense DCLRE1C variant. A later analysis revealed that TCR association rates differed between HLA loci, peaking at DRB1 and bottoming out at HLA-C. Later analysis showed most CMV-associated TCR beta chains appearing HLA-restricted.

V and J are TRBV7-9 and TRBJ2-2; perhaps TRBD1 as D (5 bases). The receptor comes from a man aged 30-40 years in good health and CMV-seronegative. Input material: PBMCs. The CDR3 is CASSLGQGNTGELFF. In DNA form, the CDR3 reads TGTGCCAGCAGCTTAGGGCAGGGGAACACCGGGGAGCTGTTTTTT.